One and the same sample provided the 19 T cell receptor delta chains below, sequenced in a study of γδ T cells in repeated Plasmodium falciparum infection. TCRdb fed the multiplex PCR reads into CATT to redo clone calling. The repertoire holds tens of thousands of delta-chain clones, with 0.95% to 1% as singletons. Bulk repertoires came from Vgamma9/Vdelta2+ or Vdelta2-negative gammadelta T cells flow-sorted from PBMC. Input material: gamma-delta T cells from blood. The source is a pool of human donors (malaria-infected and uninfected, not separated).

This clone was picked up a small number of times. The protein recorded in TCRdb matches a much larger clone and deviates from this DNA's translation at residue 13, suggesting a read error; the protein here is obtained by translating the DNA. The V gene is TRDV2, the J gene TRDJ1; TRDD2 or TRDD3 may be the D gene (5 bases each). The J gene, not given by TCRdb, was assigned here from a germline match of the nucleotide sequence. The CDR3 totals 22 residues. Germline V gene sequence: CDR1 GEAIGNYY, CDR2 EKD. Trimming shortened V by 0 bases and J by 0 bases, and 31 bases separated the two germline ends. The DNA of the CDR3 is TGTGCCTGTGACACCATCACCCCTACAGGCTCTACTAGGGGACACAACACCGATAAACTCATCTTT. Its protein is CACDTITPTGSTRGHNTDKLIF.

As regards this clone: The translation of this DNA and the TCRdb protein of a much larger clone differ at residue 10, probably owing to a read error; the protein shown here is translated from the DNA. V usage is TRDV1 and J usage is TRDJ1; D is possibly TRDD2 (6 bases). As TCRdb names no J gene, one was assigned here on the basis of a DNA match to germline. The CDR3 is made up of 15 amino acids. CDR1 TSWWSYY and CDR2 QGS come from the germline V gene. V was trimmed by 3 bases and J by 4 bases, leaving 15 bases between them. CDR3 coding DNA: TGTGCTCTTGGGGAGCTCCCTCCTTCCGACGATAAACTCATCTTT. It translates to CALGELPPSDDKLIF.

This clone was recorded a few times. TCRdb attributes to this sequence the protein of a much larger clone, which differs from the DNA translation at residue 13; a read error is likely, and the protein displayed is translated from the DNA. The chain couples TRDV2 to TRDJ1; D is perhaps TRDD2 (9 bases). TCRdb records no J gene; here it was assigned by comparing the DNA to germline. The CDR3 extends over 24 amino acids. The V gene's germline CDR1 is GEAIGNYY and CDR2 EKD. Trimming left V 0 bases short and J 1 base short, with 38 bases between. The CDR3 nucleotides read TGTGCCTGTGACACCGTGAAGCTCGGCCTTCCTACAAGAACTGGGGGTTCTCTCACCGATAAACTCATCTTT. It specifies CACDTVKLGLPTRTGGSLTDKLIF.

As concerns this clone: TCRdb's protein, taken from a much larger clone, differs from this DNA's translation at residue 12, likely owing to a read error; the protein displayed comes from the DNA. The V and J genes are TRDV1 and TRDJ1; D possibly corresponds to TRDD3 (5 bases). TCRdb gives no J gene; it was assigned here by matching the DNA to germline. V shed 2 bases and J shed 3 bases, with 34 bases lying between them. The CDR3 covers 22 residues. Germline V CDR1 and CDR2: TSWWSYY, QGS. The CDR3 loop is CALGEVPSSGGGSLVGADKLIF. The CDR3 DNA is TGTGCTCTTGGGGAAGTCCCCTCAAGCGGGGGGGGTTCTTTAGTGGGTGCCGATAAACTCATCTTT.

Concerning this clone itself: The mismatch at residue 12 between this DNA's translation and the TCRdb protein of a much larger clone likely reflects a read error; the protein shown is translated from the DNA. This chain uses TRDV1 with TRDJ1; TRDD3 aligns across 12 bases. The ends lost 5 bases at V and 1 base at J; junction bases unmatched: 11. Germline-derived CDR1 and CDR2 are TSWWSYY and QGS. The length of the CDR3 is 18 residues. The CDR3, as DNA: TGTGCTCTTGGGCTCCTACGGCTGGGGGATACGACCACCGATAAACTCATCTTT. Its protein is CALGLLRLGDTTTDKLIF.

In its sample, this clone was seen a few times. This is likely an artifact of a read error, given a far larger clone one base away. Other DNA sequences in this specimen translate into the identical CDR3. The rearrangement joins TRDV1 to TRDJ1, with 8 bases that match TRDD3. The CDR3 covers 18 residues. Per germline, CDR1 TSWWSYY and CDR2 QGS. CDR3 sequence (DNA): TGTGCTCTTGGGGACGCTTTCCTGTCGAGGGATACGGCCGATAAACTCATCTTC. Translation gives CALGDAFLSRDTADKLIF.

Turning to this clone: This is likely an artifact of a read error, given a far larger clone one base away. The identical CDR3 is also encoded by other nucleotide sequences in the sample. The J segment was not called; the V segment is TRDV1; TRDD3, the D gene given by the table, was not confirmed from the DNA. Looked up from germline, CDR1 is TSWWSYY and CDR2 is QGS. CDR3 length equals 23 residues. The CDR3 region is CALGELLACGVGDTSRYTDKLIF. CDR3 coding DNA: TGTGCTCTTGGGGAACTATTGGCCTGCGGGGTGGGGGATACAAGCCGGTACACCGATAAGCTCATCTTT.

About this clone itself: It differs at one base from a far larger clone, so likely a read error. In the same sample, other DNA sequences code for this CDR3. The chain combines TRDV2 with TRDJ1, with 13 bases lining up with TRDD3. Assignment of the J gene here rests on matching the DNA to germline, because TCRdb gives none. This CDR3 has 18 residues. The germline gives CDR1 GEAIGNYY, CDR2 EKD. In DNA, the CDR3 is TGTGCCTGTGACACTGGGTACTGGGGGATACGGAACACTGATAAACTCATCTTT. Its protein product is CACDTGYWGIRNTDKLIF.

The sample holds a few counts of this clone. TCRdb pairs this DNA with a much larger clone's protein that differs at residue 11, likely a read error; the protein shown was translated from the DNA. This chain links TRDV2 with TRDJ3; 13 nucleotides agree with TRDD3. TCRdb records no J gene; here it was assigned by comparing the DNA to germline. The germline V gene encodes CDR1 GEAIGNYY and CDR2 EKD. Losses at the gene ends were 2 bases for V and 0 bases for J; bases not matched to a gene: 6. The CDR3 runs 20 residues. The CDR3 protein is CACDKVLGDTGSWDTRQMFF. The CDR3 DNA reads TGTGCCTGTGACAAAGTACTGGGGGATACGGGCTCCTGGGACACCCGACAGATGTTTTTC.

As regards this clone: A read error likely explains why the TCRdb protein, taken from a much larger clone, differs from this DNA's translation at residue 12; the protein shown is translated from the DNA. V is TRDV1 and J is TRDJ1, with a possible D match to TRDD2 (5 bases). The CDR3 consists of 13 residues. In germline, CDR1 is TSWWSYY, CDR2 QGS. The CDR3 is CALGSPFSDKLTF. The CDR3 DNA reads as TGTGCTCTTGGGTCCCCCTTCTCCGATAAACTCACCTTT.

This clone was observed a handful of times. With a far larger clone one base away, a read error is the likely cause. The same CDR3 is also encoded by other DNA sequences in this sample. The V segment is TRDV2, and no J call was made; the table's D call of TRDD3 was not tested on the DNA. Germline-derived CDR1 and CDR2 are GEAIGNYY and EKD. The CDR3 covers 17 residues. CDR3 sequence reads: CACDTVSSGGYTDKLIF. The CDR3 region has the DNA TGTGCCTGTGACACCGTGTCGTCCGGGGGCTACACCGATAAGCTCATCTTT.

This clone was found a few times. This likely reflects a read error, since a far larger clone is one base away. The same CDR3 arises from other DNA sequences in this sample as well. The chain joins TRDV1 to TRDJ1; 9 bases map to TRDD3. TCRdb lists no J gene, so it was determined here by aligning the DNA to germline. Germline V lookup: CDR1 TSWWSYY, CDR2 QGS. This CDR3 spans 22 amino acids. The CDR3 sequence is CALGELSYGDWGIEEYTDKLIF. CDR3 nucleotides: TGTGCTCTCGGGGAACTATCCTACGGGGATTGGGGGATAGAAGAGTACACCGATAAACTCATCTTT.

At least ten counts were recorded for this clone. A read error is likely here: a far larger clone is one base away. The same CDR3 also results from other DNA sequences found in this sample. V gene assignment gives TRDV2, but the J gene was left uncalled; TRDD3 is the table's D call, not checked against the DNA. Germline values: CDR1 GEAIGNYY, CDR2 EKD. The CDR3 has 17 amino acids. This CDR3 is CACDTVSGIRNTDKLIF. CDR3 coding DNA: TGTGCCTGTGACACCGTCTCCGGGATACGAAACACCGATAAACTTATCTTT.

In regard to this clone: TCRdb shows a much larger clone's protein in place of this DNA's translation, and the two differ at residue 5, likely through a read error; the protein shown is translated from the DNA. V gene TRDV1 combines with J gene TRDJ1, with D perhaps assigned TRDD2 or TRDD3 (6 bases each). Matching the DNA to germline supplied the J gene, which TCRdb does not give. The CDR3 is 22 residues long. Trimming left V 4 bases short and J 8 bases short, with 41 bases between. CDR1 and CDR2 from the germline V gene are TSWWSYY and QGS. CDR3 amino acids: CALGGRPSYGPKGLGLTFKLIF. The CDR3, as DNA: TGTGCTCTTGGGGGCAGACCCTCCTACGGTCCGAAGGGCCTGGGGCTGACTTTCAAACTCATCTTT.

Turning to this clone: A far more abundant clone sits one base away, making this likely a read error. Other DNA sequences of this sample code for an identical CDR3. The V gene is TRDV2, the J gene TRDJ1; 8 nucleotides agree with TRDD3. The CDR3 covers 21 residues. Unmatched junction bases numbered 24, after V lost 4 bases and J lost 0 bases. Germline V gene sequence: CDR1 GEAIGNYY, CDR2 EKD. The CDR3 loop reads CACEKLGLGDTTYSDTDKLIF. In DNA form, the CDR3 reads TGTGCCTGTGAGAAACTAGGACTTGGGGATACAACCTACTCTGACACCGATAAACTCATCTTT.

Concerning this clone itself: TCRdb attributes to this sequence the protein of a much larger clone, which differs from the DNA translation at residue 5; a read error is likely, and the protein displayed is translated from the DNA. This chain links TRDV2 with TRDJ3, with 7 bases lining up with TRDD3. TCRdb lists no J gene, so it was determined here by aligning the DNA to germline. The CDR3 is 19 residues long. CDR1 and CDR2 from the germline V gene are GEAIGNYY and EKD. Trimming cost V 3 bases and J 0 bases; bases outside gene matches: 10. The CDR3, as DNA: TGTGCCTGTGACGCCGTACTGGGGAAACACTCCTGGGACACCCGACAGATGTTTTTC. Amino acids: CACDAVLGKHSWDTRQMFF.

At least ten counts were recorded for this clone. TCRdb's listed protein matches a much larger clone and diverges from this DNA's translation at residue 9, likely through a read error; the protein shown comes from the DNA. This chain links TRDV1 with TRDJ1; the match to TRDD3 covers 7 bases. V shed 0 bases, J shed 2 bases, and the junction held 12 bases outside the gene matches. In germline, CDR1 is TSWWSYY, CDR2 QGS. CDR3 size: 18 residues. The CDR3 is CALGELWGARYGTDKLIF. In nucleotides, the CDR3 is TGTGCTCTTGGGGAACTCTGGGGGGCCCGTTACGGAACCGATAAACTCATCTTT.

This clone was seen many times. The TCRdb protein comes from a much larger clone and disagrees with this DNA's translation at residue 8, likely due to a read error; the protein given here is derived from the DNA. This chain joins TRDV1 and TRDJ1, with D maybe TRDD3 (6 bases). TCRdb lists no J gene, so it was determined here by aligning the DNA to germline. Germline values: CDR1 TSWWSYY, CDR2 QGS. Trimming removed 3 bases at V and 4 bases at J, with 33 bases between. The CDR3 is 21 amino acids. The CDR3 sequence is CALGEVFPPSTLGINSDKLIF. The CDR3 DNA reads as TGTGCTCTTGGGGAGGTATTCCCACCCTCAACGCTGGGGATCAATAGCGATAAACTCATCTTT.

On this clone itself: TCRdb has a much larger clone's protein, which differs at residue 9 from the translation of this DNA, likely because of a read error; what is shown is the protein translated from the DNA. The chain employs TRDV2 and TRDJ1; a possible D gene is TRDD3 (5 bases). No J gene was available from TCRdb, and it was assigned here by a germline match of the DNA. The V end was cut by 0 bases, the J end by 5 bases, with 18 bases between. CDR1 is GEAIGNYY and CDR2 is EKD in the germline V gene. The CDR3 covers 16 residues. For the CDR3, the DNA is TGTGCCTGTGACACCGTTTCGCTGGTGGATAAAGATAAACTCATCTTT. Protein sequence: CACDTVSLVDKDKLIF.